The 23 T cell receptor beta chains below were found in one sample sequenced in a study of shared T cell receptors in the human thymus. The data were produced by immunoSEQ multiplex PCR, yet TCRdb's version contains in-frame clones alone and is incomplete. The sample includes 500,000 to 850,000 clones, 80% to 90% of them seen just once. This sample was shared with a second study, whose subject was human thymus T cells.

Material: thymocytes. The origin of the receptors is a boy under three years old with a congenital heart defect.

The chain carries TRBV7-9 and TRBJ2-7; 9 nucleotides line up with TRBD1. CDR3 length: 15 residues. Germline loops: CDR1 SEHNR, CDR2 FQNEAQ (reference sequence). J was trimmed by 3 bases and V by 4 bases; bases with no gene match: 7. The CDR3: CASSSGTGWGYEQYF. The CDR3 region has the DNA TGTGCCAGCAGCTCCGGGACAGGGTGGGGCTACGAGCAGTACTTC.

The rearrangement uses TRBV30 and TRBJ1-1, with D uncertain. Germline CDR1 GTSNPN, CDR2 SVGIG (reference sequence). CDR3 size: 15 residues. Trimming cost V 4 bases and J 0 bases, with 15 bases left between them. The CDR3: CAWNAAGWLNTEAFF. The CDR3 coding sequence is TGTGCCTGGAACGCGGCGGGGTGGTTGAACACTGAAGCTTTCTTT.

The chain links TRBV19 to TRBJ2-5; D unresolved. Germline V lookup: CDR1 LNHDA, CDR2 SQIVND (reference sequence). The V end was cut by 5 bases, the J end by 2 bases, with 9 bases between. This CDR3 contains 13 residues. CDR3 DNA sequence: TGTGCCAGTAGTTCTGGCGGACAAGAGACCCAGTACTTC. As protein: CASSSGGQETQYF.

The chain joins TRBV5-6 to TRBJ1-2; 9 nucleotides match TRBD1. The ends lost 4 bases at V and 8 bases at J; junction bases unmatched: 6. The CDR3 length is 13 residues. The germline V gene encodes CDR1 SGHDT and CDR2 YYEEEE. The chain's CDR3 is CASSNGTGRGYTF. In DNA, the CDR3 is TGTGCCAGCAGCAATGGGACAGGGCGCGGCTACACCTTC.

The rearrangement uses TRBV19 and TRBJ2-1, with 13 positions matching TRBD2. The V and J ends lost 6 bases and 7 bases, in that order; junction bases with no gene match: 9. This CDR3 is built from 16 residues. Germline V gene lookup returns CDR1 LNHDA and CDR2 SQIVND (reference sequence). CDR3 nucleotides: TGTGCCAGTAGGGGACTAGCGGGACTAGCCCCTAATGAGCAGTTCTTC. Protein sequence: CASRGLAGLAPNEQFF.

This clone was observed once. The J gene is TRBJ1-1, the V gene TRBV4-3; 9 bases agree with TRBD1. CDR3 length equals 14 residues. V shed 0 bases and J 8 bases; nucleotides not matched to a gene: 4. Per the germline V gene, CDR1 is LGHNA and CDR2 is YSLEER. Here the CDR3 reads CASSQDPGQGEAFF. In DNA form, the CDR3 reads TGCGCCAGCAGCCAAGATCCCGGACAGGGGGAAGCTTTCTTT.

This chain uses TRBV10-3 with TRBJ1-3; D uncertain. With 6 bases removed from V and 3 bases from J, the gap between germline ends came to 15 bases. The germline V gene has CDR1 ENHRY and CDR2 SYGVKD. The CDR3 spans 15 residues. The CDR3 DNA sequence: TGTGCCATCAGCCATTTTGGCGGGGTTGGAAACACCATATATTTT. Residues: CAISHFGGVGNTIYF.

V and J are TRBV30 and TRBJ1-6; 8 bases align to TRBD1. Looked up from germline, CDR1 is GTSNPN and CDR2 is SVGIG (reference sequence). The CDR3 totals 13 residues. With V trimmed by 8 bases and J by 7 bases, 7 bases remained unmatched. CDR3 in DNA: TGTGCCGGCTGGACAGGGACCAATTCACCCCTCCACTTT. This sequence encodes CAGWTGTNSPLHF.

The rearrangement joins TRBV10-2 to TRBJ2-2, with a possible D match to TRBD2 (5 bases). This CDR3 contains 17 residues. The V gene's germline CDR1 is WSHSY and CDR2 SAAADI. Trimming stripped 4 bases from V and 1 base from J, with 16 bases between. This chain's CDR3 is CASSATTSSRNTGELFF. In DNA, the CDR3 is TGCGCCAGCAGTGCGACTACTAGTTCCCGGAACACCGGGGAGCTGTTTTTT.

The V and J genes are TRBV4-3 and TRBJ1-1, with D possibly being TRBD1 (5 bases). V was shortened by 4 bases and J by 1 base, with 16 bases between the two germline ends. Per the germline V gene, CDR1 is LGHNA and CDR2 is YSLEER. The length of the CDR3 is 16 residues. The CDR3 reads CASSPTRGRENTEAFF. In DNA form, the CDR3 reads TGCGCCAGCAGCCCTACGCGGGGCCGAGAGAACACTGAAGCTTTCTTT.

V gene TRBV6-1 combines with J gene TRBJ1-2; D may be TRBD1 (5 bases). The CDR3 contains 15 residues. The V end was cut by 0 bases, the J end by 5 bases, with 13 bases between. The V gene's germline CDR1 is MNHNS and CDR2 SASEGT. CDR3: CASSEAVQGGYGYTF. CDR3 bases: TGTGCCAGCAGTGAAGCCGTTCAGGGAGGTTATGGCTACACCTTC.

The chain combines TRBV27 with TRBJ2-4; 9 bases line up with TRBD2. Trimming cost V 5 bases and J 1 base; bases outside gene matches: 6. The CDR3 sequence is 16 residues long. CDR1 and CDR2 (germline): MNHEY, SMNVEV (reference sequence). This chain's CDR3 is CASSLTAGGAKNIQYF. The CDR3 nucleotides are TGTGCCAGCAGTCTAACGGCGGGAGGGGCCAAAAACATTCAGTACTTC.

V is TRBV2 and J is TRBJ2-7, with 8 bases that match TRBD2. The CDR3 length is 15 residues. V shed 11 bases, J shed 0 bases, and the junction held 12 bases outside the gene matches. In germline, CDR1 is SNHLY, CDR2 FYNNEI. CDR3 amino acids: CAPHPAGGSSYEQYF. For the CDR3, the DNA is TGTGCCCCCCACCCTGCGGGGGGTTCCTCCTACGAGCAGTACTTC. Combining the CDR3 with reference TRBV2 and TRBJ2-7 gives the whole variable domain EPEVTQTPSHQVTQMGQEVILRCVPISNHLYFYWYRQILGQKVEFLVSFYNNEISEKSEIFDDQFSVERPDGSNFTLKIRSTKLEDSAMYFCAPHPAGGSSYEQYFGPGTRLTVT.

The chain carries TRBV5-4 and TRBJ1-3, with 7 bases fitting TRBD1. V lost 2 bases to trimming and J lost 4 bases; unmatched junction nucleotides: 18. Germline CDR1 SGHNT, CDR2 YYREEE (reference sequence). The CDR3 length is 19 residues. CDR3 sequence: CASSFRTGGGDFSGNTIYF. CDR3 coding DNA: TGTGCCAGCAGCTTCCGGACGGGAGGGGGCGATTTTTCCGGAAACACCATATATTTT.

Comment on this clone: Other nucleotide sequences from this sample produce the same CDR3. The rearrangement joins TRBV5-1 to TRBJ1-1, with a possible D match to TRBD1 (5 bases). The CDR3 has 14 amino acids. Looked up from germline, CDR1 is SGHRS and CDR2 is YFSETQ. V lost 0 bases and J 1 base, leaving 7 bases between the germline ends. CDR3 coding DNA: TGCGCCAGCAGCTTGGTAGGACAGAACACTGAAGCTTTCTTT. Protein: CASSLVGQNTEAFF.

V usage is TRBV4-3 and J usage is TRBJ1-6, with 7 bases that match TRBD1. This CDR3 contains 18 residues. Germline V gene sequence: CDR1 LGHNA, CDR2 YSLEER. V lost 3 bases to trimming and J lost 2 bases; unmatched junction nucleotides: 10. The CDR3 loop reads CASSQSLKGGPYNSPLHF. As DNA, the CDR3 is TGCGCCAGCAGCCAGAGTTTGAAAGGGGGCCCCTATAATTCACCCCTCCACTTT.

The rearrangement joins TRBV28 to TRBJ1-2; 7 bases fit TRBD1. The V segment lost 3 bases and the J segment 4 bases; nucleotides outside the gene matches: 11. Germline CDR1 reads MDHEN; CDR2 reads SYDVKM. The CDR3 sequence is 16 residues long. CDR3 DNA sequence: TGTGCCAGCAGTTTGGTGACAGGGCATTATCGCTATGGCTACACCTTC. Translated: CASSLVTGHYRYGYTF.

The chain recombines TRBV11-2 with TRBJ2-1, with a tentative D call TRBD1 (6 bases). The V end was cut by 5 bases, the J end by 2 bases, with 13 bases between. In germline, CDR1 is SGHAT, CDR2 FQNNGV. The CDR3 has 15 amino acids. The CDR3 here is CASSPGHQAYNEQFF. The CDR3 DNA follows: TGTGCCAGCAGCCCGGGACACCAAGCCTACAATGAGCAGTTCTTC.

The chain joins TRBV18 to TRBJ1-1; D not certain. Germline V gene sequence: CDR1 KGHSH, CDR2 LQKENI. V gave up 1 base and J gave up 4 bases, with 7 bases separating them. The length of the CDR3 is 13 residues. This CDR3 is CASSPHGSTEAFF. CDR3 bases: TGTGCCAGCTCACCACATGGGAGCACTGAAGCTTTCTTT.

This sequence joins TRBV15 and TRBJ2-3; weak D call: TRBD2 (6 bases). CDR1 and CDR2 (germline): LNHNV, YYDKDF (reference sequence). The CDR3 spans 14 residues. Trimming removed 0 bases from V and 6 bases from J, with 10 bases in between. The CDR3 DNA reads as TGTGCCACCAGCAGAGATAGGGACTCGGATACGCAGTATTTT. Translating it yields CATSRDRDSDTQYF.

The V call is TRBV15, the J call TRBJ2-2; possibly TRBD2 for D (6 bases). V dropped 0 bases and J dropped 2 bases, with 16 bases sitting between them. The CDR3 contains 18 residues. Germline V CDR1 and CDR2: LNHNV, YYDKDF (reference sequence). This CDR3 reads CATSRDPSSAENTGELFF. CDR3 bases: TGTGCCACCAGCAGAGATCCCTCTAGCGCAGAAAACACCGGGGAGCTGTTTTTT.

This chain links TRBV27 with TRBJ1-1; possible D gene TRBD1, 6 bases. Per the germline V gene, CDR1 is MNHEY and CDR2 is SMNVEV (reference sequence). The CDR3 is made up of 14 amino acids. Trimming removed 6 bases from V and 1 base from J, with 12 bases in between. CDR3 region: CASSSGQRNTEAFF. As DNA, the CDR3 is TGTGCCAGCAGCTCCGGACAGAGGAACACTGAAGCTTTCTTT.

This clone showed up just a few times. The chain employs TRBV5-1 and TRBJ2-7; TRBD1 agrees at 8 bases. Per the germline V gene, CDR1 is SGHRS and CDR2 is YFSETQ. The CDR3 is made up of 17 amino acids. V lost 4 bases to trimming and J lost 4 bases; unmatched junction nucleotides: 16. CDR3 region: CASSPEGAGTGKYEQYF. The CDR3 bases are TGCGCCAGCAGCCCGGAAGGGGCAGGGACAGGAAAATACGAGCAGTACTTC. Complete variable domain (other parts from reference TRBV5-1 and TRBJ2-7): KAGVTQTPRYLIKTRGQQVTLSCSPISGHRSVSWYQQTPGQGLQFLFEYFSETQRNKGNFPGRFSGRQFSNSRSEMNVSTLELGDSALYLCASSPEGAGTGKYEQYFGPGTRLTVT.